This T cell receptor beta chain was observed in a study of blood T cell repertoires in COVID-19. Using immunoSEQ multiplex PCR, the repertoire was profiled, and TCRdb retains in-frame clones only, with some absent. The profile shows 200,000 to 250,000 clones, about nine tenths of them singletons. Looked up from germline, CDR1 is SGHKS and CDR2 is YYEKEE (reference sequence). CDR3 length: 13 residues. V dropped 4 bases and J dropped 4 bases, with 8 bases sitting between them. Sequencing was done on a sample of peripheral blood. The chain has TRBV5-5 and TRBJ1-4, with unresolved D. The sequence was collected from a man in his sixties who had recovered from COVID-19. The CDR3 region is CASSVQDNEKLFF. Here the CDR3 DNA reads TGTGCCAGCAGCGTCCAGGATAATGAAAAACTGTTTTTT.